This T cell receptor (beta chain) was captured by sequencing in a study of blood T cell repertoires in COVID-19. Overall study context: From T cells, B-cell-depleted T cells, or PBMCs came the material, which was cDNA or gDNA.

The germline gives CDR1 MGHDK, CDR2 SYGVNS. V was clipped by 3 bases and J by 10 bases, with 16 bases between them. This CDR3 region has 15 residues. Clinical history reported by participants formed the basis on which cohorts were assigned. Authors' methods: Researchers report that nucleated cell counts were estimated from reference gene primer amplification. Produced via immunoSEQ multiplex PCR; TCRdb's table is partial and in-frame only. The V and J calls and clone size were taken over from that table, and D and trimming were inferred from the DNA. The data show a few hundred thousand clones, approximately 87% seen once.

Specimen: PBMCs or T cells enriched from blood (not recorded which). The receptor comes from a woman between 50 and 59 years old who had recovered from COVID-19. V usage is TRBV25-1 and J usage is TRBJ1-6; possible D gene TRBD1, 6 bases. The CDR3 is CASSEAGTGPSPLHF. The CDR3 DNA reads TGTGCCAGCAGTGAGGCTGGAACAGGGCCGTCACCCCTCCACTTT.